This T cell receptor (beta chain) stems from a study of glioma-infiltrating T cells. Of note for this clonotype: A read error is likely, as this CDR3 ends without the conserved phenylalanine or tryptophan.

Germline V gene sequence: CDR1 SQVTM, CDR2 ANQGSEA. This CDR3 is 11 amino acids long. V was pared by 5 bases and J by 6 bases, with 11 bases between. TCR alpha and beta CDR3 regions were amplified from RNA using iRepertoire nested multiplex PCR. TCRdb re-called the multiplex PCR reads with MiXCR, one entry per CDR3 protein. This sample has over 100,000 distinct CDR3 sequences, with less than 30% found just once. The sequencing input was glioma tissue, nonneoplastic brain tissue, or PBMCs (not recorded which). This TCR was recovered from a human donor with low-grade glioma or glioblastoma, undergoing nonglioma brain surgery, or in good health (not recorded which). This chain uses TRBV29-1 with TRBJ2-7, with no clear D. For the CDR3, the DNA is TGCAGCGTTAGCGTGGCCGGCGAGCAGTACAGC. It encodes CSVSVAGEQYS.